A selection of T cell receptor beta chains follows, all from one sample in a study of cytomegalovirus exposure and HLA in healthy donors. Here immunoSEQ multiplex PCR was the method, and the copy in TCRdb shows in-frame clones only, minus some. The top ten clones hold over 1.5% of a sample with some 120,000 clones, roughly 70% of them seen once. Sequencing input: PBMCs. These receptor sequences come from a woman aged 18-35 years in good health and CMV-seronegative. CDR3s include the opening cysteine and the closing phenylalanine or tryptophan. D genes are given only for firm matches. A row's size may be missing; if present it is once, few, many or a size class.

d_call clone_size j_call v_call cdr3_nt cdr3_aa
TRBD1 NA TRBJ1-2 TRBV7-9 TGTGCCAGCAGCCCCGGGACAGTCCCTTCCTATGGCTACACCTTC CASSPGTVPSYGYTF
NA NA TRBJ2-3 TRBV7-2 TGTGCCAGCAGCTTTAACTTCCTCCTCACAGATACGCAGTATTTT CASSFNFLLTDTQYF
NA NA TRBJ1-5 TRBV6-1 TGTGCCAGCAGTGAAGCGGTCAACACCCCCGGGGATCAGCCCCAGCATTTT CASSEAVNTPGDQPQHF
NA NA TRBJ1-2 TRBV27 TGTGCCAGCAGTAAACAGGGTTATGGCTACACCTTC CASSKQGYGYTF
NA NA TRBJ1-2 TRBV6-4 TGTGCCAGCAGACAAACAGGGATGTCTAGTGGCTACACCTTC CASRQTGMSSGYTF
TRBD1 NA TRBJ2-2 TRBV7-8 TGTGCCAGCAGCGCTGGTGCGAGGACAGGGAGCACCGGGGAGCTGTTTTTT CASSAGARTGSTGELFF
NA NA TRBJ2-3 TRBV12-5 TGTGCTAGTGGTTTGGTACTTGCAGGGGTTTTGCCAGATACGCAGTATTTT CASGLVLAGVLPDTQYF
NA few TRBJ2-3 TRBV9 TGTGCCAGCAGCGGGGACACCGCGGGGGCAGATACGCAGTATTTT CASSGDTAGADTQYF
NA NA TRBJ2-7 TRBV5-6 TGTGCCAGCAGCATCACAGCCGCTACCTACGAGCAGTACTTC CASSITAATYEQYF
NA once TRBJ2-7 TRBV20-1 TGCAGTGCTAACAGAGACTACGAGCAGTACTTC CSANRDYEQYF
TRBD2 medium-sized TRBJ2-3 TRBV6-4 TGTGCCAGCAGTGACTCTGGCGGGGGGGGCACAGATACGCAGTATTTT CASSDSGGGGTDTQYF
TRBD1 NA TRBJ1-5 TRBV19 TGTGCCACCGCGGACAGGGCCAGCAATCAGCCCCAGCATTTT CATADRASNQPQHF
NA NA TRBJ1-5 TRBV6-5 TGTGCCAGCAAGCAGGGTTTCAGTCAGCCCCAGCATTTT CASKQGFSQPQHF
TRBD1 once TRBJ1-1 TRBV7-8 TGTGCCAGCAGCCGGGACAGTGAAGCTTTCTTT CASSRDSEAFF
TRBD1 few TRBJ2-7 TRBV4-2 TGTGCCAGCAGCCAAGGAATCGGACAGGCCTACTACGAGCAGTACTTC CASSQGIGQAYYEQYF
TRBD1 few TRBJ1-1 TRBV10-3 TGTGCCATCAGAGAGGACAGGGTTGCTTTCTTT CAIREDRVAFF
NA NA TRBJ1-4 TRBV19 TGTGCCAGTAGTACCGGGACTTTGGGAAAACTGTTTTTT CASSTGTLGKLFF
TRBD1 NA TRBJ2-7 TRBV27 TGTGCCAGCAGCCCGAGGGGGCCCTACGAGCAGTACTTC CASSPRGPYEQYF
TRBD1 NA TRBJ1-2 TRBV30 TGTGCCTGGGCAACGGGACAGAAGACTAACTATGGCTACACCTTC CAWATGQKTNYGYTF
TRBD1 NA TRBJ2-1 TRBV2 TGTGCCAGTACGGGACAGGGATACAATGAGCAGTTCTTC CASTGQGYNEQFF
TRBD2 NA TRBJ2-3 TRBV6-1 TGTGCCAGCAGAGCGGGGCGGGGGGGCACAGATACGCAGTATTTT CASRAGRGGTDTQYF
NA NA TRBJ1-3 TRBV6-9 TGTGCCAGCAGTTATTCGGCTTGCCACATCAGCTCTGGAAACACCATATATTTT CASSYSACHISSGNTIYF
TRBD1 NA TRBJ1-1 TRBV5-4 TGTGCCAGCAGCCCCGGGACAGGGTCTGAAGCTTTCTTT CASSPGTGSEAFF
NA NA TRBJ1-2 TRBV5-6 TGTGCCAGCAGCTTGGGGCAGGTCCCCTATGGCTACACCTTC CASSLGQVPYGYTF
NA once TRBJ1-2 TRBV30 TGTGCCGGGCTGAGGGCCGCTAACTATGGCTACACCTTC CAGLRAANYGYTF
NA NA TRBJ1-6 TRBV4-2 TGTGCCAGCAGCTCTACAGGGAATTCACCCCTCCACTTT CASSSTGNSPLHF
TRBD1 once TRBJ1-2 TRBV19 TGTGCCAGTAGCCAGACAGGGGATGGCTACACCTTC CASSQTGDGYTF
TRBD1 NA TRBJ2-7 TRBV10-1 TGCGCCAGCAGTGAGTCCCGGACAGGGAAGATCTACGAGCAGTACTTC CASSESRTGKIYEQYF
TRBD1 NA TRBJ2-7 TRBV5-1 TGCGCCAGCAGCGGCGGAGGGACAGGGCTTACCTACGAGCAGTACTTC CASSGGGTGLTYEQYF
TRBD1 NA TRBJ1-6 TRBV28 TGTGCCAGCAGAGACTCGGGACAGGGCACCTCACCCCTCCACTTT CASRDSGQGTSPLHF
NA NA TRBJ1-6 TRBV2 TGTGCCAGCAGTGAAGGGCGGGATAATTCACCCCTCCACTTT CASSEGRDNSPLHF
TRBD1 NA TRBJ1-1 TRBV2 TGTGCCAGCAGAACGGGACAGCGGAACACTGAAGCTTTCTTT CASRTGQRNTEAFF
NA NA TRBJ1-2 TRBV30 TGTGCCTGGAGTTTCCAGGGACTCAAATCTAACCATGGCTACACCTTC CAWSFQGLKSNHGYTF
NA NA TRBJ1-4 TRBV2 TGTGCCAGCAGTGCCGAGGCGGGTGAAAAACTGTTTTTT CASSAEAGEKLFF
TRBD1 NA TRBJ1-1 TRBV6-6 TGTGCCAGCAGGTCGACAGGGGCGGACACTGAAGCTTTCTTT CASRSTGADTEAFF
NA few TRBJ1-3 TRBV27 TGTGCCAGCAGTCCCCGACCCGGCGCGGACACCATATATTTT CASSPRPGADTIYF
TRBD1 few TRBJ1-2 TRBV5-1 TGCGCCAGCAGCTTGGGAACAGGGGGGACCTATGGCTACACCTTC CASSLGTGGTYGYTF
TRBD1 NA TRBJ1-5 TRBV2 TGTGCCAGCGGACAGGGTGAATATCAGCCCCAGCATTTT CASGQGEYQPQHF
NA NA TRBJ1-1 TRBV13 TGTGCCAGCAGCCCCAGGGATAGGGCCGGTTTCACTGAAGCTTTCTTT CASSPRDRAGFTEAFF
NA NA TRBJ1-4 TRBV4-2 TGTGCCAGCAGCCAAGACGCAAGGACACGCTTTGCAACTAATGAAAAACTGTTTTTT CASSQDARTRFATNEKLFF
TRBD1 few TRBJ1-4 TRBV5-4 TGTGCCAGCAGCCGGACAGGGGGCGACGAAAAACTGTTTTTT CASSRTGGDEKLFF
NA NA TRBJ1-1 TRBV5-1 TGCGCCAGCAATCAACGCGCAGGGACTGAAGCTTTCTTT CASNQRAGTEAFF
TRBD1 NA TRBJ2-7 TRBV18 TGTGCCAGCTCACGTAGGCCAGGGGGTAGCTACGAGCAGTACTTC CASSRRPGGSYEQYF
NA NA TRBJ2-1 TRBV7-9 TGTGCCAGCAGCTCGTTAGCGGCCTCCTACAATGAGCAGTTCTTC CASSSLAASYNEQFF
NA NA TRBJ1-1 TRBV10-3 TGTGCCATCAGTGAGTCGAGGCAGGGTCGGGTTCCCGGTTTCCCGAACACTGAAGCTTTCTTT CAISESRQGRVPGFPNTEAFF
TRBD2 NA TRBJ2-3 TRBV4-2 TGTGCCAGCAGCCAAAGGGCTAGCGGGGGGCAGAAGACAGATACGCAGTATTTT CASSQRASGGQKTDTQYF
NA NA TRBJ1-4 TRBV15 TGTGCCACCAGCAGAGATGAGGAAAAACTGTTTTTT CATSRDEEKLFF